Following are 3 T cell receptor beta chains from one sample sequenced in a study of human T cells and chemical hapten exposure. TCRdb analysed the RACE reads with MiXCR anew, one entry per CDR3 protein. The sample includes roughly 130,000 distinct CDR3 sequences, about 8.2% of them seen just once. Indicated time point: healthy volunteer bleed at 2 weeks. Total RNA was isolated from whole blood that had not been fractionated. The sample consisted of whole blood. The receptors here all came from a male donor in good health. Some clones in this sample may be carry-over from other donors' samples.

This clonotype was recorded many times. V usage is TRBV5-1 and J usage is TRBJ1-1, with 8 bases that match TRBD1. Germline V CDR1 and CDR2: SGHRS, YFSETQ. Trimming took 4 bases from V and 1 from J; bases not matched to a gene: 3. The CDR3 extends over 14 amino acids. The CDR3: CASSTGQGNTEAFF. Written as DNA, the CDR3 is TGCGCCAGCAGCACAGGACAGGGGAACACTGAAGCTTTCTTT.

The sample holds a few counts of this clonotype. The chain combines TRBV3-1 with TRBJ2-1; D possibly corresponds to TRBD2 (6 bases). The CDR3 contains 15 residues. V lost 4 bases and J lost 5, with 15 bases in between. Per germline, CDR1 LGHDT and CDR2 YNNKEL (reference sequence). CDR3 residues: CASSPRLEGNNEQFF. The CDR3 bases are TGTGCCAGCAGCCCACGACTAGAAGGAAACAATGAGCAGTTCTTC.

This clonotype was seen more than once but under ten times. V and J are TRBV7-9 and TRBJ2-7; D perhaps matches TRBD2 (6 bases). The CDR3 runs 13 residues. Germline V CDR1 and CDR2: SEHNR, FQNEAQ (reference sequence). V lost 3 bases to trimming and J lost 5 bases, with 11 bases between them. CDR3 sequence: CASSFPEGHEQYF. The CDR3, as DNA: TGTGCCAGCAGCTTTCCGGAGGGCCACGAGCAGTACTTC. The full variable domain, its missing parts supplied by reference TRBV7-9 and TRBJ2-7, is DTGVSQNPRHKITKRGQNVTFRCDPISEHNRLYWYRQTLGQGPEFLTYFQNEAQLEKSRLLSDRFSAERPKGSFSTLEIQRTEQGDSAMYLCASSFPEGHEQYFGPGTRLTVT.